This TCR beta chain came from a study of T cell responses to AZD1222 COVID-19 vaccine. Only in-frame clones appear in the TCRdb table, and some are missing; sequencing was by immunoSEQ multiplex PCR. Among around 69,000 clones, roughly 88% were seen once, and the ten largest hold about 11%. Sequenced here: peripheral blood, sampled on day 0 of AZD1222 vaccination. This receptor was obtained from an adult in good health.

The CDR3: CASSLPGGLAPPEQFF. The CDR3, as DNA: TGTGCCAGCAGCTTACCAGGGGGACTAGCACCTCCGGAGCAGTTCTTC. The rearrangement uses TRBV11-2 and TRBJ2-1, with 9 bases fitting TRBD2. The CDR3 spans 16 residues. J lost 10 bases, V lost 2 bases, and 12 bases had no gene match. Germline V gene sequence: CDR1 SGHAT, CDR2 FQNNGV.